This T cell receptor beta chain was captured in a study of cytomegalovirus exposure and HLA in healthy donors. Study at large: HLA-typed donors were the source of around 77 million unique TCRs held in an early data release.

For this clone: As yet, its antigen is unknown.

Trimming pared 3 bases from V and 6 bases from J, leaving 7 bases between. This CDR3 is 13 amino acids long. Germline lookup yields CDR1 SGDLS and CDR2 YYNGEE. The PCR contained 60 Vbeta and 13 Jbeta primers. Assay: immunoSEQ multiplex PCR; the TCRdb copy retains only in-frame clones and omits some. The repertoire holds fewer than 95,000 clones, with roughly 85% as singletons. Findings and limits, study-wide: Later analysis identified a missense DCLRE1C variant that was linked to TCR beta V- and J-gene trimming. When a later analysis was performed, an Asian-associated ancestry cluster reportedly had fewer N-insertions than the approximately 680-donor mean.

This TCR came from a man aged 35-49 years in good health and CMV-seropositive. The rearrangement uses TRBV9 and TRBJ1-6; D might be TRBD1 (5 bases). The sample taken for sequencing was PBMCs. The CDR3 reads CASSGQPNSPLHF. CDR3 bases: TGTGCCAGCAGCGGACAGCCTAATTCACCCCTCCACTTT.